The sequence of this T cell receptor (beta chain) was determined in a study of regulatory T cells in long-lasting Graves disease. This CDR3 contains 14 residues. Germline CDR1 is SGHRS and CDR2 is YFSETQ. Trimming cost V 1 base and J 6 bases, with 13 bases left between them. Specified time point: newly diagnosed GD, antithyroid drugs for less than 3 months. RNA extracted from PBMCs served as the sequencing template. This clonotype came up many times. CDR3 regions were amplified by Arm-PCR using iRepertoire HTBI primers to build TCR beta libraries. MiXCR, applied by TCRdb to the multiplex PCR reads, yields one record per CDR3 protein. The table has about 380,000 distinct CDR3 sequences, about 14% seen once.

Sequencing used peripheral blood mononuclear cells (PBMCs), obtained at new diagnosis, from a patient treated with antithyroid drugs. The TCR originated in a female donor with Graves disease. The chain combines TRBV5-1 with TRBJ1-1; D not resolved. The DNA of the CDR3 is TGCGCCAGCAGCTTGACCCCCCAGACCCCTGAAGCTTTCTTT. Protein product: CASSLTPQTPEAFF.